A selection of T cell receptor beta chains follows, all from one sample in a study of T cell repertoires in cytomegalovirus infection. One entry per CDR3 protein, called by TCRdb with MiXCR from the reads. The table includes 200,000 to 300,000 distinct CDR3 sequences, about 13% detected once. Sequencing was carried out using PBMCs. The receptors were gathered from a human donor in good health (CMV status not recorded). Some clones in this sample may be carry-over from other donors' samples. The CDR3 runs from the conserved cysteine through the conserved F or W. The order of the fields is V gene, clone size, J gene, CDR3 protein. Size tells how often a clone was seen (once, few, many) or the class of an expanded clone, and some rows leave it out.

TRBV4-1	many	TRBJ1-4	CASSQPLDANEKLFF
TRBV6-2/TRBV6-3	-	TRBJ2-1	CASSYSKSQIGDEQFF
TRBV12-3/TRBV12-4	-	TRBJ1-2	CASSLEEGFGYTF
TRBV7-2	many	TRBJ2-5	CASSPRRSQETQYF
TRBV12-3/TRBV12-4	many	TRBJ2-2	CASSLDNRNTGELFF
TRBV7-6	many	TRBJ2-7	CASSLEVISYEQYF
TRBV20-1	-	TRBJ2-7	CSARTGGGEQYF
TRBV7-3	many	TRBJ2-1	CASSRYGAAGQFF
TRBV6-2/TRBV6-3	-	TRBJ1-1	CASSRRQGGGEAFF
TRBV20-1	few	TRBJ2-7	CSARPHVAQEQYF
TRBV18	many	TRBJ1-5	CASSPEGSTPQHF
TRBV7-8	many	TRBJ2-2	CASSLAGTANTGELFF
TRBV20-1	-	TRBJ2-7	CSAFNRNLGAYEQYF
TRBV28	few	TRBJ2-2	CASSPLVLAGVTGELFF
TRBV12-3/TRBV12-4	few	TRBJ2-7	CASSIAGAGEQYF
TRBV12-3/TRBV12-4	few	TRBJ1-2	CASSMQPIYGYTF
TRBV20-1	-	TRBJ1-5	CSARSPQGGQPQHF
TRBV6-2/TRBV6-3	-	TRBJ2-5	CASIGQDPQETQYF
TRBV6-2/TRBV6-3	many	TRBJ2-7	CASSYGQGTGGYEQYF
TRBV2	few	TRBJ2-1	CASSEVAVGNEQFF
TRBV7-2	many	TRBJ1-2	CASSPRGWGNYGYTF
TRBV19	-	TRBJ2-1	CASSWTSGSDEQFF
TRBV7-2	many	TRBJ1-1	CASSHRASLGNTEAFF
TRBV6-2/TRBV6-3	many	TRBJ1-5	CASSGTGSRGGNQPQHF
TRBV10-2	many	TRBJ1-3	CASFPRDNSGNTIYF
TRBV7-8	many	TRBJ2-2	CASSLRQGALTGELFF
TRBV7-6	many	TRBJ2-3	CASSLAPPTSGRSGATDTQYF
TRBV2	many	TRBJ1-4	CASRGQLTNEKLFF
TRBV20-1	few	TRBJ2-1	CSAGGAGGPSSYNEQFF
TRBV18	many	TRBJ1-1	CASSPLQGADWYTEAFF
TRBV28	-	TRBJ2-2	CAGTGTGGYSGELFF
TRBV20-1	-	TRBJ2-2	CSARRVPGELFF
TRBV28	-	TRBJ1-2	CASSSPRGAVWEGYTF
TRBV20-1	once	TRBJ2-7	CSASATRLYEQYF
TRBV28	few	TRBJ1-5	CASSLPGPQGF
TRBV18	-	TRBJ1-3	CASSRSVDSGNNIYF
TRBV25-1	few	TRBJ2-5	CASSELMRTQYF
TRBV7-3	-	TRBJ2-2	CASSLGWYSTGELFF
TRBV28	many	TRBJ2-7	CASSPGQGLYEQYF
TRBV6-2/TRBV6-3	few	TRBJ2-1	CASRMTSLSNEQFF
TRBV24-1	-	TRBJ2-2	CATSGSTGELFF
TRBV4-2	many	TRBJ2-7	CASSQDEGQGYYEQYF
TRBV7-9	many	TRBJ1-2	CATPRGQGYGYTF
TRBV7-9	-	TRBJ1-1	CASSSTVGMNTEAFF
TRBV20-1	few	TRBJ1-2	CSASAGVANYGYTF
TRBV5-1	-	TRBJ1-2	CASSPGRGVYGYTF